This TCR beta chain is drawn from a study of control samples from healthy donors and cancer patients (dated by TCRdb to 2019 to 2021). The method behind the library was the immunoSEQ multiplex PCR assay. TCRdb took over this immuneACCESS table, retaining in-frame rearrangements with V and J assigned. Such tables are incomplete; in checked studies, under half of the missing clones stem from an unresolved V gene, and the remainder is unexplained. This sample comprises tens of thousands of clones, roughly 90% of them detected only once. The ten top clones hold 0.85% to 1% of the sample. Turning to this clone: Its recognized antigen is unknown. No much larger clone exists at a distance of one base, and base qualities are not known.

The germline V and J ends show losses of 3 bases and 4 bases respectively, and no gene match explains 3 bases of the junction. The CDR3 sequence holds 14 residues, the cysteine and phenylalanine included. Of all the DNA, just the CDR3 is kept, 42 bases in frame from base 1. Via the germline V gene, CDR1 is SGHRS and CDR2 YFSETQ. The rearranged segments are TRBV5-1 and TRBJ1-4, with 7 bases aligning to TRBD1. Sequencing input: blood. The TCR was taken from a woman aged 30 to 39 in good health. The bases are TGCGCCAGCAGCTCGACAGGGAGTAATGAAAAACTGTTTTTT. Translated, this is CASSSTGSNEKLFF.